Listed below are T cell receptor beta chains from one sample, sequenced in a study of cytomegalovirus exposure and HLA in healthy donors. The assay was immunoSEQ multiplex PCR, and TCRdb's table has in-frame clones only and misses some. The sample records some 61,000 clones, roughly 77% being singletons. Sample: PBMCs. The source is a human donor in good health. CDR3s include the opening cysteine and the closing phenylalanine or tryptophan. The D gene is left open where the match is weak. Not every row has a clone size; where given, it reads once, few, many or a size class.

v_call: TRBV7-9
d_call: NA
j_call: TRBJ1-1
clone_size: NA
cdr3_nt: TGTGCCAGCAGCGGGGCCGTCCTGAACACTGAAGCTTTCTTT
cdr3_aa: CASSGAVLNTEAFF

v_call: TRBV19
d_call: TRBD1
j_call: TRBJ1-4
clone_size: NA
cdr3_nt: TGTGCCAGTAGGGCCGGACAGGACTATGAAAAACTGTTTTTT
cdr3_aa: CASRAGQDYEKLFF

v_call: TRBV18
d_call: TRBD2
j_call: TRBJ2-7
clone_size: NA
cdr3_nt: TGTGCCAGCTCACTCCCGGGAGGCGCCGGGGTCGAGCAGTACTTC
cdr3_aa: CASSLPGGAGVEQYF

v_call: TRBV9
d_call: TRBD1
j_call: TRBJ1-2
clone_size: NA
cdr3_nt: TGTGCCAGCAGCGTAGCCTCGGGACAGGATGGCTACACCTTC
cdr3_aa: CASSVASGQDGYTF

v_call: TRBV29-1
d_call: NA
j_call: TRBJ1-1
clone_size: few
cdr3_nt: TGCAGCTACCCGCGGGAGGGCAACACTGAAGCTTTCTTT
cdr3_aa: CSYPREGNTEAFF

v_call: TRBV9
d_call: TRBD2
j_call: TRBJ2-3
clone_size: NA
cdr3_nt: TGTGCCAGCAGCGTAGATAGTGCGGGGGGGCGCACAGATACGCAGTATTTT
cdr3_aa: CASSVDSAGGRTDTQYF

v_call: TRBV4-1
d_call: NA
j_call: TRBJ1-2
clone_size: NA
cdr3_nt: TGCGCCAGCAGCGAGTTTCGGGACACGGTCTATGGCTACACCTTC
cdr3_aa: CASSEFRDTVYGYTF

v_call: TRBV30
d_call: NA
j_call: TRBJ2-7
clone_size: NA
cdr3_nt: TGTGCCTGGAGCCCGATCGGAGCCTACGAGCAGTACTTC
cdr3_aa: CAWSPIGAYEQYF

v_call: TRBV7-9
d_call: NA
j_call: TRBJ2-2
clone_size: NA
cdr3_nt: TGTTCCAGCAGCTTAGGCAGGGTCACCGGGGAGCTGTTTTTT
cdr3_aa: CSSSLGRVTGELFF

v_call: TRBV9
d_call: NA
j_call: TRBJ2-7
clone_size: NA
cdr3_nt: TGTGCCAGCAGCGCCGCCGGGACACGGTCCTACGAGCAGTACTTC
cdr3_aa: CASSAAGTRSYEQYF

v_call: TRBV2
d_call: TRBD1
j_call: TRBJ1-5
clone_size: NA
cdr3_nt: TGTGCCAGCAACCGGGACAGGGTGAATCAGCCCCAGCATTTT
cdr3_aa: CASNRDRVNQPQHF

v_call: TRBV4-1
d_call: TRBD2
j_call: TRBJ2-1
clone_size: NA
cdr3_nt: TGCGCCAGCAGCCCGAGCGGGGGGGCAGGGGAGCAGTTCTTC
cdr3_aa: CASSPSGGAGEQFF

v_call: TRBV6-5
d_call: TRBD2
j_call: TRBJ2-1
clone_size: NA
cdr3_nt: TGTGCCAGCAGTTTAACTAGCGGGGTCTACAATGAGCAGTTCTTC
cdr3_aa: CASSLTSGVYNEQFF

v_call: TRBV6-5
d_call: TRBD1
j_call: TRBJ1-2
clone_size: NA
cdr3_nt: TGTGCCAGCTGGCCGGGACAGGGTAGGGGCTACACCTTC
cdr3_aa: CASWPGQGRGYTF

v_call: TRBV20-1
d_call: NA
j_call: TRBJ2-5
clone_size: NA
cdr3_nt: TGCAGTGCTAGTACAGAAGAGACCCAGTACTTC
cdr3_aa: CSASTEETQYF

v_call: TRBV19
d_call: TRBD2
j_call: TRBJ2-3
clone_size: NA
cdr3_nt: TGTGCCAGTAGTGCGGGACTAGCGGGGAGGGGCAGTACAGATACGCAGTATTTT
cdr3_aa: CASSAGLAGRGSTDTQYF

v_call: TRBV5-1
d_call: TRBD1
j_call: TRBJ2-7
clone_size: NA
cdr3_nt: TGCGCCAGCAGCTTAGGACAGGGGGCCTACGAGCAGTACTTC
cdr3_aa: CASSLGQGAYEQYF

v_call: TRBV7-9
d_call: NA
j_call: TRBJ1-1
clone_size: NA
cdr3_nt: TGTGCCAGCAGCTTTTTAACAGGGTACATGAACACTGAAGCTTTCTTT
cdr3_aa: CASSFLTGYMNTEAFF

v_call: TRBV15
d_call: NA
j_call: TRBJ2-3
clone_size: NA
cdr3_nt: TGTGCCACCAGCAGGGAATTGAGGAGGGGGCAAACAGATACGCAGTATTTT
cdr3_aa: CATSRELRRGQTDTQYF

v_call: TRBV7-2
d_call: NA
j_call: TRBJ1-4
clone_size: few
cdr3_nt: TGTGCCAGCAGCATCGGGGGACCTTATGAAAAACTGTTTTTT
cdr3_aa: CASSIGGPYEKLFF

v_call: TRBV27
d_call: TRBD1
j_call: TRBJ1-6
clone_size: once
cdr3_nt: TGTGCCAGCAGTTTATCGTCAGGGGGCTTTAGTTCACCCCTCCACTTT
cdr3_aa: CASSLSSGGFSSPLHF

v_call: TRBV11-2
d_call: TRBD2
j_call: TRBJ2-3
clone_size: NA
cdr3_nt: TGTGCCAGTAAGATAGCGGGGGGGTCAGATACGCAGTATTTT
cdr3_aa: CASKIAGGSDTQYF

v_call: TRBV7-9
d_call: NA
j_call: TRBJ2-3
clone_size: NA
cdr3_nt: TGTGCCAGCAGCTTTGGGGCCGGGGGGCTGAACACAGATACGCAGTATTTT
cdr3_aa: CASSFGAGGLNTDTQYF

v_call: TRBV2
d_call: TRBD2
j_call: TRBJ2-7
clone_size: NA
cdr3_nt: TGTGCCAGCAGTGAACAGACTAGCGGGGTGTCCTACGAGCAGTACTTC
cdr3_aa: CASSEQTSGVSYEQYF

v_call: TRBV29-1
d_call: TRBD2
j_call: TRBJ2-2
clone_size: NA
cdr3_nt: TGCAGCGTTGAAATTCCTAGCGGGTCCGGGGAGCTGTTTTTT
cdr3_aa: CSVEIPSGSGELFF

v_call: TRBV7-6
d_call: TRBD2
j_call: TRBJ2-3
clone_size: NA
cdr3_nt: TGTGCCAGCAGCGGAGGTCCGGGACTAGAGCCGACAGATACGCAGTATTTT
cdr3_aa: CASSGGPGLEPTDTQYF

v_call: TRBV5-1
d_call: TRBD1
j_call: TRBJ1-2
clone_size: NA
cdr3_nt: TGCGCCAGCAGCCTCGGACAGGGGTTAGGTGGCTACACCTTC
cdr3_aa: CASSLGQGLGGYTF

v_call: TRBV28
d_call: TRBD1
j_call: TRBJ2-4
clone_size: NA
cdr3_nt: TGTGCCAGCAGCCTCATGACTATACGGGGACAGGGGTCCAAAAACATTCAGTACTTC
cdr3_aa: CASSLMTIRGQGSKNIQYF

v_call: TRBV6-5
d_call: NA
j_call: TRBJ2-3
clone_size: NA
cdr3_nt: TGTGCCAGCAGTTACCTTCCGGCGGGCACAGATACGCAGTATTTT
cdr3_aa: CASSYLPAGTDTQYF

v_call: TRBV19
d_call: NA
j_call: TRBJ2-6
clone_size: few
cdr3_nt: TGTGCCAGTAGTATCCCGCCAGTAAGCTCTGGGGCCAACGTCCTGACTTTC
cdr3_aa: CASSIPPVSSGANVLTF

v_call: TRBV4-3
d_call: NA
j_call: TRBJ2-3
clone_size: NA
cdr3_nt: TGCGCCAGCAGCCTCACTAGCACAGATACGCAGTATTTT
cdr3_aa: CASSLTSTDTQYF

v_call: TRBV29-1
d_call: NA
j_call: TRBJ2-7
clone_size: NA
cdr3_nt: TGCAGCGTCCAGACCGGGACACCCAGCCCCTACGAGCAGTACTTC
cdr3_aa: CSVQTGTPSPYEQYF

v_call: TRBV30
d_call: NA
j_call: TRBJ1-4
clone_size: NA
cdr3_nt: TGTGCCTGGAGTGTACCCGGGGGGCGAAATGAAAAACTGTTTTTT
cdr3_aa: CAWSVPGGRNEKLFF

v_call: TRBV9
d_call: NA
j_call: TRBJ1-6
clone_size: NA
cdr3_nt: TGTGCCAGCAGCAAGACAGGCGACTACAATTCACCCCTCCACTTT
cdr3_aa: CASSKTGDYNSPLHF

v_call: TRBV18
d_call: TRBD1
j_call: TRBJ1-5
clone_size: NA
cdr3_nt: TGTGCCAGCTCACCAGGGACAGGGAACAATCAGCCCCAGCATTTT
cdr3_aa: CASSPGTGNNQPQHF

v_call: TRBV19
d_call: TRBD1
j_call: TRBJ1-4
clone_size: once
cdr3_nt: TGTGCCAGTAAACGGGACAGGGGCGGTGAAAAACTGTTTTTT
cdr3_aa: CASKRDRGGEKLFF

v_call: TRBV10-3
d_call: NA
j_call: TRBJ2-5
clone_size: NA
cdr3_nt: TGTGCCATCAGTGCGAGTGGAGGGGAGACCCAGTACTTC
cdr3_aa: CAISASGGETQYF

v_call: TRBV11-2
d_call: NA
j_call: TRBJ1-5
clone_size: NA
cdr3_nt: TGTGCCAGCAGCTTAAACAGGGCTGGTCAGCCCCAGCATTTT
cdr3_aa: CASSLNRAGQPQHF

v_call: TRBV14
d_call: NA
j_call: TRBJ2-4
clone_size: NA
cdr3_nt: TGTGCCAGCAGCCAAGCTAGAAACATTCAGTACTTC
cdr3_aa: CASSQARNIQYF

v_call: TRBV5-1
d_call: TRBD2
j_call: TRBJ2-3
clone_size: NA
cdr3_nt: TGCGCCAGCAGCTTGGGCGGGGGGGCCCCAGATACGCAGTATTTT
cdr3_aa: CASSLGGGAPDTQYF